This TCR beta chain was sequenced during a study of siplizumab effects on memory and regulatory T cells. Note on this clone: Relative to the germline gene, one junction end is altered; a read error may explain this. The same CDR3 is also encoded by other DNA sequences in this sample.

Per germline, CDR1 SGDLS and CDR2 YYNGEE. There are 13 residues in the CDR3. The repertoire was sequenced with immunoSEQ multiplex PCR; TCRdb's copy has only in-frame clones and lacks some. The sample carries about 50,000 clones, around 97% recorded once. V usage is TRBV9 and J usage is TRBJ1-5; D uncertain. Sequenced input: naive CD8+ T cells sorted from blood. This receptor was taken from a human donor in good health. The CDR3 is CASSVEGDQPQHF. The CDR3 coding sequence is TGCGCCAGCAGCGTAGAGGGCGATCAGCCCCAGCATTTT.